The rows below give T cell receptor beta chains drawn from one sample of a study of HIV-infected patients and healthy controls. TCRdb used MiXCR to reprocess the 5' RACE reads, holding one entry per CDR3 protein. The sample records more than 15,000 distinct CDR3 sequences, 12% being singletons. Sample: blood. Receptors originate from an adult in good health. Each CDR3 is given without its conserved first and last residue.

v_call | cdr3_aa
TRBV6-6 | ASSPGGLGKNEQF
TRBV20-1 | SAETVDLENEQF
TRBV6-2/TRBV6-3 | ASGDSPETQY
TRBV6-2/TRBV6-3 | ASTNGPGGQF
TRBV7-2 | ASRLLARGWADTQY
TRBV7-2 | ASSLQGAKTEAF
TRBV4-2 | ASSQDEQGAKEKLF
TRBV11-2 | ASRRPATHNYGYT
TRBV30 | ACINPRRPGEQY
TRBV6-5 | ASSKLAGHGYNEQF
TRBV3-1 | ASSHQTSGYEQY
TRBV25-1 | ASSEWQGQDSYGYT
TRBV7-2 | ASSLVGNYGYT
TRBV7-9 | ASSWVQGLETQY
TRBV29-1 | SVRLAGGPGNRGNEQF
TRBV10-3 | AISAGRQRAYEQY
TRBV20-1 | SASPTGGDYGYT
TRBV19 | ASNNQGVGYEQY
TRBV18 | ASSPVGLYISGNTIY
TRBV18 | ASSPNGGEISGNTIY
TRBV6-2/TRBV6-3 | ASSLLVSSTDTQY
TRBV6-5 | ASSYLGGVAF
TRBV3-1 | ASSQGGGSTEAF
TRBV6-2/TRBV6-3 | ASSADSNQPQH
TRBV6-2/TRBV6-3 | ASSAGRNEQF
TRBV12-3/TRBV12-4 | ASSSETGLGQPQH
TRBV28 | ASSKQVGYNEQF
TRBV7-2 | ASSSIGTTNTGELF
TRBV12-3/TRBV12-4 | ASSKGRRDQPQH
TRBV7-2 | ASSLAPSGGYEQY